Below are 29 T cell receptor beta chains sequenced from a single sample in a study of T-cell reconstitution after alpha-beta-depleted transplantation in children listed by TCRdb under 2016. What the treatment or condition label conveys for this sample: allogeneic hematopoietic cell transplantation with graft depleted of TCRalphabeta T cells and CD19 B cells. Library generation was performed with PCR. The listed sequencing device is Illumina HiSeq 2500. To normalize quantification of the TCRbeta repertoire, the TCR libraries were built with molecular barcoding that relied on unique molecular identifiers. TCRdb ran its own pipeline on the public reads, namely fastp trimming at Q25 and MiXCR clone calling, and kept in-frame beta chains. Each CDR3 protein gets just one entry, which takes the most common genes and DNA from the rows behind it. The sample table lists over 150,000 distinct CDR3 sequences, roughly 6.6% of them with a count of one. More than 5.5% of the sample rests with the top ten.

Sequenced here: PBMCs, sampled before TCRalphabeta/CD19-depleted stem cell transplant. The receptors stem from a boy under 10 years old with acute lymphoblastic leukemia, due to receive a stem cell transplant.

V gene TRBV30 combines with J gene TRBJ2-7, with 8 bases matching TRBD1. The CDR3 runs 13 residues. Germline V CDR1 and CDR2: GTSNPN, SVGIG (reference sequence). V dropped 0 bases and J dropped 3; count of bases not matched to a gene: 1. The DNA for the CDR3 is TGTGCCTGGAGTGTCACAGGGGGCTACGAGCAGTACTTC. Protein: CAWSVTGGYEQYF.

This clonotype was counted ten times or more. The CDR3 region has the DNA TGCAGCACTGGGGGAAAAGAGACCCAGTACTTC. The encoded protein is CSTGGKETQYF. The chain carries TRBV29-1 and TRBJ2-5; D could derive from TRBD1 or TRBD2 (5 bases each). Germline values: CDR1 SQVTM, CDR2 ANQGSEA. This CDR3 has 11 amino acids. With 8 bases removed from V and 3 bases from J, the gap between germline ends came to 10 bases. Full variable domain (rest looked up from reference TRBV29-1 and TRBJ2-5): SAVISQKPSRDICQRGTSLTIQCQVDSQVTMMFWYRQQPGQSLTLIATANQGSEATYESGFVIDKFPISRPNLTFSTLTVSNMSPEDSSIYLCSTGGKETQYFGPGTRLLVL.

Details on this clonotype: Germline and junction disagree at one end, which may indicate a read error. The chain's CDR3 is CASRLDGNLMREQYF. The CDR3 DNA reads TGCGCCAGCAGATTGGATGGGAACCTTATGCGGGAGCAGTACTTC. V and J are TRBV5-1 and TRBJ2-7, with unresolved D. The CDR3 runs to 15 residues. Germline values: CDR1 SGHRS, CDR2 YFSETQ.

The sample holds many counts of this clonotype. This rearrangement joins TRBV5-1 to TRBJ2-3, with TRBD2 as a possible D gene (6 bases). The CDR3 covers 18 residues. The germline gives CDR1 SGHRS, CDR2 YFSETQ. V dropped 5 bases and J dropped 1 base, with 23 bases sitting between them. The CDR3 nucleotides read TGCGCCAGCAGACGCCGGCGGGAAGAAGACGGGGGCACAGATACGCAGTATTTT. As protein: CASRRRREEDGGTDTQYF.

This clonotype was observed many times. This chain uses TRBV18 with TRBJ2-5; the D is unclear. CDR3 length: 13 residues. V shed 6 bases and J shed 1 base, with 9 bases lying between them. Germline V gene lookup returns CDR1 KGHSH and CDR2 LQKENI. The CDR3 DNA is TGTGCCAGCTCTGACCGCAGCCAAGAGACCCAGTACTTC. It is translated as CASSDRSQETQYF.

There are many counts of this clonotype. This chain uses TRBV28 with TRBJ2-2; D remains unclear. The ends were cut back, 11 bases at V and 1 base at J, with 14 bases in the middle. The CDR3 extends over 14 amino acids. CDR1 and CDR2 (germline): MDHEN, SYDVKM. Here the CDR3 reads CASISTRNTGELFF. The CDR3 DNA reads TGTGCCTCGATAAGTACTCGGAACACCGGGGAGCTGTTTTTT.

This chain joins TRBV7-3 and TRBJ1-1; D may be TRBD1 (5 bases). Per germline, CDR1 SGHTA and CDR2 FQGTGA. With 5 bases removed from V and 3 bases from J, the gap between germline ends came to 19 bases. CDR3 length: 16 amino acids. The CDR3 DNA follows: TGTGCCAGCAGCCCGCAAGGGGATCAAGGATACACTGAAGCTTTCTTT. Translating it yields CASSPQGDQGYTEAFF.

This clonotype has at least ten counts. The CDR3 DNA reads as TGCAGTGCAGACGAGCGGACCTCCTACAATGAGCAGTTCTTC. It translates to CSADERTSYNEQFF. The chain uses TRBV20-1 and TRBJ2-1; a weak D match, TRBD2 (5 bases). V gave up 6 bases and J gave up 0 bases, with 12 bases separating them. This CDR3 has 14 residues. Germline V gene data show CDR1 as DFQATT and CDR2 as SNEGSKA (reference sequence).

The chain joins TRBV7-8 to TRBJ1-6; 8 bases are shared with TRBD1. J gave up 5 bases and V 5 bases, and 5 bases lay outside the gene matches. Germline values: CDR1 SGHVS, CDR2 FQNEAQ. The CDR3 is made up of 15 amino acids. DNA for the CDR3: TGTGCCAGCAGCCCGATGGGACAGGATAATTCACCCCTCCACTTT. Translated: CASSPMGQDNSPLHF.

This clonotype was recorded many times. The gene calls are TRBV20-1 and TRBJ1-1, with D possibly being TRBD1 (6 bases). This CDR3 region has 13 residues. Per the germline V gene, CDR1 is DFQATT and CDR2 is SNEGSKA (reference sequence). Trimming took 2 bases from V and 6 from J, leaving 13 bases between them. The CDR3 sequence: CSARSTGTSEAFF. Written as DNA, the CDR3 is TGCAGTGCTAGAAGCACCGGGACATCTGAAGCTTTCTTT.

This chain links TRBV18 with TRBJ1-1, with 10 bases aligning to TRBD1. The trim removed 1 base at V and 4 bases at J, leaving 9 bases unmatched. The germline gives CDR1 KGHSH, CDR2 LQKENI. The CDR3 is 17 amino acids. The chain's CDR3 is CASSPLGQGELGTEAFF. The CDR3 nucleotides read TGTGCCAGCTCACCACTAGGACAGGGGGAGTTGGGCACTGAAGCTTTCTTT.

The V and J genes are TRBV4-3 and TRBJ2-4, with 8 positions matching TRBD2. The CDR3 is 15 residues long. Germline trimming cut 1 base from V and 8 bases from J; bases unmatched to any gene: 7. Germline CDR1 and CDR2: LGHNA and YSLEER. The CDR3 sequence is CASSQGFGREDIQYF. Written as DNA, the CDR3 is TGCGCCAGCAGCCAAGGTTTCGGGAGGGAAGACATTCAGTACTTC.

This clonotype was seen repeatedly, ten times or more. The chain joins TRBV4-2 to TRBJ2-3, with 10 bases matching TRBD2. Per germline, CDR1 LGHNA and CDR2 YNFKEQ. V lost 3 bases and J lost 6; bases outside the gene matches: 12. The CDR3 covers 17 residues. In nucleotides, the CDR3 is TGTGCCAGCAGCCAGGGCCTCACTAGCGGGGCCCCGGATACGCAGTATTTT. Residues: CASSQGLTSGAPDTQYF.

This clonotype was observed at least ten times. V gene TRBV4-2 combines with J gene TRBJ2-5; TRBD2 is a possible D gene (6 bases). In germline, CDR1 is LGHNA, CDR2 YNFKEQ. The CDR3 consists of 15 residues. V was cut by 0 bases and J by 5 bases, with 13 bases left in between. The CDR3 DNA is TGTGCCAGCAGCCAAGATTTACTAGCCCGGGAGACCCAGTACTTC. This codes for CASSQDLLARETQYF.

This clonotype was observed a handful of times. The chain joins TRBV5-4 to TRBJ2-6; possible D gene TRBD2, 6 bases. The CDR3 is 16 residues long. Looked up from germline, CDR1 is SGHNT and CDR2 is YYREEE (reference sequence). The ends were cut back, 2 bases at V and 1 base at J, with 10 bases in the middle. The DNA of the CDR3 is TGTGCCAGCAGCTTAGGGCGGGGTTCTGGGGCCAACGTCCTGACTTTC. This translates into CASSLGRGSGANVLTF.

The rearrangement links TRBV7-8 to TRBJ2-2; possible D gene TRBD2, 6 bases. This CDR3 is built from 13 residues. Germline loops: CDR1 SGHVS, CDR2 FQNEAQ. V shed 5 bases and J shed 6 bases, with 10 bases lying between them. Here the CDR3 reads CASSVTRPGELFF. In DNA form, the CDR3 reads TGTGCCAGCAGCGTGACTAGACCCGGGGAGCTGTTTTTT.

This clonotype was seen ten or more times. The rearrangement joins TRBV5-1 to TRBJ2-4, with D possibly being TRBD2 (7 bases). V lost 6 bases to trimming and J lost 1 base, with 17 bases between them. The CDR3 length is 16 residues. Germline V gives CDR1 SGHRS, CDR2 YFSETQ. The CDR3, as DNA: TGCGCCAGCATGCCCGTTGGGGGGGGCGCCAAAAACATTCAGTACTTC. It codes for CASMPVGGGAKNIQYF.

To note about this clonotype: Germline is not matched at one junction end, which may reflect a read error. This rearrangement joins TRBV7-2 to TRBJ1-4; 7 bases are shared with TRBD1. Per the germline V gene, CDR1 is SGHTA and CDR2 is FQGNSA. The CDR3 is 14 residues long. CDR3: CASSLVQGNEKLVF. The CDR3 bases are TGTGCCAGCAGCTTAGTACAGGGGAATGAAAAACTGGTTTTT.

This clonotype was observed a handful of times. This chain connects TRBV18 to TRBJ1-1, with D perhaps TRBD1 (5 bases). Germline V gene data show CDR1 as KGHSH and CDR2 as LQKENI. The CDR3 has 16 residues. The V end lost 5 bases, the J end lost 2 bases, and 18 bases lay between the germline ends. The CDR3 DNA is TGTGCCAGCTCAGGGCCCGGGGGGGTCGAAAACACTGAAGCTTTCTTT. This sequence encodes CASSGPGGVENTEAFF.

This clonotype was detected ten times or more. This chain links TRBV20-1 with TRBJ2-1; perhaps TRBD2 as D (6 bases). The CDR3 sequence is 13 residues long. The germline gives CDR1 DFQATT, CDR2 SNEGSKA (reference sequence). Trimming stripped 5 bases from V and 7 bases from J, with 15 bases between. CDR3 coding DNA: TGCAGTGCTCTGTTGGGAGGCTGGAATGAGCAGTTCTTC. The encoded protein is CSALLGGWNEQFF.

This clonotype was recorded at least ten times. The chain employs TRBV25-1 and TRBJ2-1, with no clear D. The CDR3 sequence is 16 residues long. Germline values: CDR1 MGHDK, CDR2 SYGVNS. Trimming shortened V by 6 bases and J by 2 bases, and 17 bases separated the two germline ends. The CDR3 sequence: CASSLGPGGTYNEQFF. CDR3 bases: TGTGCCAGCAGCCTGGGTCCGGGTGGGACCTACAATGAGCAGTTCTTC.

This clonotype was picked up many times. The rearrangement links TRBV28 to TRBJ2-4; D possibly matches TRBD1 or TRBD2 (5 bases each). The CDR3 extends over 16 amino acids. Between the trimmed V and J ends, which lost 6 bases and 2 bases, there was a span of 17 bases. In germline, CDR1 is MDHEN, CDR2 SYDVKM. The CDR3, as DNA: TGTGCCAGCAGGGACCGGGACCAGTGGCCCAAAAACATTCAGTACTTC. Amino acids: CASRDRDQWPKNIQYF.

This clonotype was counted at least ten times. The chain carries TRBV7-6 and TRBJ2-5; possible D gene TRBD1, 6 bases. V was pared by 5 bases and J by 2 bases, with 15 bases between. CDR1 is SGHVS, CDR2 FNYEAQ, per germline. The CDR3 has 15 residues. The CDR3 sequence is CASSRTGTRQETQYF. The DNA for the CDR3 is TGTGCCAGCAGCCGCACCGGGACAAGACAAGAGACCCAGTACTTC.

This clonotype was observed at least ten times. This sequence joins TRBV14 and TRBJ2-5; D is unclear. The CDR3 sequence is 12 residues long. The V end lost 4 bases, the J end lost 5 bases, and 8 bases lay between the germline ends. In germline, CDR1 is SGHDN, CDR2 FVKESK. The CDR3 loop reads CASSLTFETQYF. DNA for the CDR3: TGTGCCAGCAGCCTTACCTTCGAGACCCAGTACTTC.

This clonotype was counted between two and nine times. The J gene is TRBJ1-2, the V gene TRBV5-1; 7 bases match TRBD1. CDR3 length: 14 amino acids. The V gene end was trimmed by 4 bases and the J gene end by 4 bases; junction bases not matched to a gene: 7. Germline V lookup: CDR1 SGHRS, CDR2 YFSETQ. CDR3 sequence: CASSGGTDLYGYTF. Written as DNA, the CDR3 is TGCGCCAGCAGCGGCGGGACAGACCTCTATGGCTACACCTTC.

This clonotype was seen ten or more times. The gene calls are TRBV27 and TRBJ2-3; D gene unclear. Trimming pared 5 bases from V and 0 bases from J, leaving 9 bases between. Germline CDR1 reads MNHEY; CDR2 reads SMNVEV (reference sequence). This CDR3 has 14 amino acids. The CDR3 coding sequence is TGTGCCAGCAGTCGTGAGTGGAGCACAGATACGCAGTATTTT. Translating it yields CASSREWSTDTQYF.

The rearrangement uses TRBV11-2 and TRBJ1-2; 10 nucleotides agree with TRBD1. Germline CDR1 and CDR2: SGHAT and FQNNGV. J gave up 7 bases and V 4 bases, and 6 bases lay outside the gene matches. CDR3 length: 14 residues. The CDR3: CASSSAGTGVGYTF. In nucleotides, the CDR3 is TGTGCCAGCAGCTCAGCCGGGACAGGGGTTGGCTACACCTTC.

This clonotype was recorded at least ten times. The chain uses TRBV20-1 and TRBJ2-6, with TRBD1 identical over 7 bases. This CDR3 is built from 17 residues. With V trimmed by 3 bases and J by 3 bases, 11 bases remained unmatched. Germline V gene lookup returns CDR1 DFQATT and CDR2 SNEGSKA (reference sequence). CDR3 amino acids: CSARRQGTNSGANVLTF. The CDR3 region has the DNA TGCAGTGCTAGGAGACAGGGAACTAACAGTGGGGCCAACGTCCTGACTTTC.

This clonotype was seen at least ten times. This rearrangement joins TRBV29-1 to TRBJ2-7; D call uncertain. There are 12 residues in the CDR3. V dropped 5 bases and J dropped 2 bases, with 10 bases sitting between them. Germline V lookup: CDR1 SQVTM, CDR2 ANQGSEA. The CDR3 loop reads CSVRLSTYEQYF. DNA for the CDR3: TGCAGCGTTAGACTCTCGACCTACGAGCAGTACTTC.